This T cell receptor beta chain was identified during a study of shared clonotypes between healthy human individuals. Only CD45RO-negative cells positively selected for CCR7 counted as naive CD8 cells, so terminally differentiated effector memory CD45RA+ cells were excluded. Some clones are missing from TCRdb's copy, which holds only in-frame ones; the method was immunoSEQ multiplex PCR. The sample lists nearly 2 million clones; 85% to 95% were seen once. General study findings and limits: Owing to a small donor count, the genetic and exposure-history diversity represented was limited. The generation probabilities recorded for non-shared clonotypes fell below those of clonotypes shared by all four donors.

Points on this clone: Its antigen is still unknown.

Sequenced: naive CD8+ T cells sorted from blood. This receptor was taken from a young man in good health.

The CDR3 is CASSEGETDNYGYTF. In nucleotides, the CDR3 is TGTGCCAGCAGTGAAGGGGAAACAGATAACTATGGCTACACCTTC. V is TRBV6-1 and J is TRBJ1-2; D unclear. Deletions cut 1 base from V and 1 base from J, with 10 bases between. Per germline, CDR1 MNHNS and CDR2 SASEGT. The CDR3 length is 15 residues.